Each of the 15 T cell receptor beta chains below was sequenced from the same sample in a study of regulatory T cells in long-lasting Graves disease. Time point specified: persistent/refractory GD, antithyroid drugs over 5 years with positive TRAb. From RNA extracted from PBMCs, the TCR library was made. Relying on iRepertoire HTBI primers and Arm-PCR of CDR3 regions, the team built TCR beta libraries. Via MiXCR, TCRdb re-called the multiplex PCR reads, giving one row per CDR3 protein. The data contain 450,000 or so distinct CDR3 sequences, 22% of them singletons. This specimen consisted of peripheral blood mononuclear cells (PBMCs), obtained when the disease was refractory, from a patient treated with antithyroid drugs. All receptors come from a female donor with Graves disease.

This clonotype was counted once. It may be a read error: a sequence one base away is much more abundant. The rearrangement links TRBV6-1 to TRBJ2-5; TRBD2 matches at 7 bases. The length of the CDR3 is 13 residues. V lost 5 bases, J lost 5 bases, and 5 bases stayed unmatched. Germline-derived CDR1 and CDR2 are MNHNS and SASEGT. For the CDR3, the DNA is TGTGCCAGCAGTCGAGCGGGGATGGAGACCCAGTACTTC. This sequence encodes CASSRAGMETQYF.

CDR3 DNA sequence: TGTGCCAGCAGCTCGCGAATTACCTTCGAGCAGTACTTC. Translated, it gives CASSSRITFEQYF. The rearrangement uses TRBV7-2 and TRBJ2-7, with D uncertain. Trimming stripped 4 bases from V and 6 bases from J, with 13 bases between. Germline CDR1 reads SGHTA; CDR2 reads FQGNSA. The CDR3 extends over 13 amino acids.

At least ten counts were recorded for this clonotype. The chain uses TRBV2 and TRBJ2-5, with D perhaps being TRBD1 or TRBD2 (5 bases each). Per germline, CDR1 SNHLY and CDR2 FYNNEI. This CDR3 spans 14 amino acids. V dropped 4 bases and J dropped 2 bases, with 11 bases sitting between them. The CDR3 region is CASSGGREQETQYF. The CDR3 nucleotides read TGTGCCAGCAGTGGGGGCAGGGAGCAAGAGACCCAGTACTTC.

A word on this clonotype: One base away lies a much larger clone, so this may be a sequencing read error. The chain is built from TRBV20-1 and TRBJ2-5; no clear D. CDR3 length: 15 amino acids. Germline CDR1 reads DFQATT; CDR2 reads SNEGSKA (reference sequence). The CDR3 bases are TGCAGTGCTAGAGATTTGGGTAGCCTCCAAGTGACCCAGTACTTC. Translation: CSARDLGSLQVTQYF.

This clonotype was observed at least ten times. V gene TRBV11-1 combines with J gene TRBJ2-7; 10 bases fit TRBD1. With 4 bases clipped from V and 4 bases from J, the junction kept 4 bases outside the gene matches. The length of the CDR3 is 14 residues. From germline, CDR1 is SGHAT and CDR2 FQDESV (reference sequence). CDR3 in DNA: TGTGCCAGCAGCTCAGACAGGGGGCAATACGAGCAGTACTTC. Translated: CASSSDRGQYEQYF.

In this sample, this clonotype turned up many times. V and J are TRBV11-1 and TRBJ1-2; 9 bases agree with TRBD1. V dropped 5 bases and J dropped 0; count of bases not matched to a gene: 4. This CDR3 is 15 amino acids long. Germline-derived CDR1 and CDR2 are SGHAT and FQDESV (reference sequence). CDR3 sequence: CASSVGTGPNYGYTF. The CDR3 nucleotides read TGTGCCAGCAGCGTCGGGACAGGGCCTAACTATGGCTACACCTTC.

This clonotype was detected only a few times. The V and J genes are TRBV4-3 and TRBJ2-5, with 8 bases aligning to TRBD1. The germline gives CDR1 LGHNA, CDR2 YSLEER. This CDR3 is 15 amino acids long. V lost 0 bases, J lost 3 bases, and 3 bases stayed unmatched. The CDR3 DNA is TGCGCCAGCAGCCAAGACAGGGGGCGAGAAGAGACCCAGTACTTC. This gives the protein CASSQDRGREETQYF.

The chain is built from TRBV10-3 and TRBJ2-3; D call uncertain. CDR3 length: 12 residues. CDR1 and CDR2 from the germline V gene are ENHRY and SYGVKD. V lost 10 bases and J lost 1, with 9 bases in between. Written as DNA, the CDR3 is TGTGCCACCACCAAGGGCACAGATACGCAGTATTTT. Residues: CATTKGTDTQYF.

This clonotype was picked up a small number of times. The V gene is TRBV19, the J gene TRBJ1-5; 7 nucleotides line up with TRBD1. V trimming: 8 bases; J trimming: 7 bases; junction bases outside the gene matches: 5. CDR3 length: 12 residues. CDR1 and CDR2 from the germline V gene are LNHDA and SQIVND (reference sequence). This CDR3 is CASRQGGQPQHF. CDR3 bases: TGTGCCAGTCGACAGGGAGGGCAGCCCCAGCATTTT. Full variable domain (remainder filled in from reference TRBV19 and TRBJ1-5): DGGITQSPKYLFRKEGQNVTLSCEQNLNHDAMYWYRQDPGQGLRLIYYSQIVNDFQKGDIAEGYSVSREKKESFPLTVTSAQKNPTAFYLCASRQGGQPQHFGDGTRLSIL.

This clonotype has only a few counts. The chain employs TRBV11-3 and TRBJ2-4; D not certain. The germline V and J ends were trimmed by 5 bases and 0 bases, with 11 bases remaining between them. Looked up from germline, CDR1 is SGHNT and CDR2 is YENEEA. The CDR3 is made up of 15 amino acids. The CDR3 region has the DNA TGTGCCAGCAGCCCGCTGGTGGGAGCCAAAAACATTCAGTACTTC. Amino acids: CASSPLVGAKNIQYF. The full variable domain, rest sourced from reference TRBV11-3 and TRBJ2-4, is EAGVVQSPRYKIIEKKQPVAFWCNPISGHNTLYWYLQNLGQGPELLIRYENEEAVDDSQLPKDRFSAERLKGVDSTLKIQPAELGDSAVYLCASSPLVGAKNIQYFGAGTRLSVL.

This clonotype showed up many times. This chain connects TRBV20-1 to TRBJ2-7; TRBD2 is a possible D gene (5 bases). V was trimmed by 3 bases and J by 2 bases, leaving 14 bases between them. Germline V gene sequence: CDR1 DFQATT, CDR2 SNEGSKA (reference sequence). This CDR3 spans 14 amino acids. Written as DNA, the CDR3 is TGCAGTGCTAGTTCCTCGGGATCGGCCTACGAGCAGTACTTC. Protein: CSASSSGSAYEQYF.

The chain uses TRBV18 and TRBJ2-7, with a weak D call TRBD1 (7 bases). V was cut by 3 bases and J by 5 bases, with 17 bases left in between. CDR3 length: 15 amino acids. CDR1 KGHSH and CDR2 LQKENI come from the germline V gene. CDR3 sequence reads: CASSPPTGRLNEQYF. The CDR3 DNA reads TGTGCCAGCTCACCTCCGACAGGGAGGCTGAACGAGCAGTACTTC.

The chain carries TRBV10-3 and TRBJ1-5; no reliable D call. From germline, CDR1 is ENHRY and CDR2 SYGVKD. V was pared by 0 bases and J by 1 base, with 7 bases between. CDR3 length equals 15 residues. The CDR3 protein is CAISESGRSNQPQHF. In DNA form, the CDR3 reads TGTGCCATCAGTGAGTCAGGGCGAAGCAATCAGCCCCAGCATTTT.

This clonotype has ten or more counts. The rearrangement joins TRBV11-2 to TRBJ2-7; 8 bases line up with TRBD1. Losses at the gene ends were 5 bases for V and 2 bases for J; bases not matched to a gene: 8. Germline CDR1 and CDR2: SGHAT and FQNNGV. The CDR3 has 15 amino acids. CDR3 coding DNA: TGTGCCAGCAGCCAGACAGGGGACCCTGCCTACGAGCAGTACTTC. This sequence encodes CASSQTGDPAYEQYF.

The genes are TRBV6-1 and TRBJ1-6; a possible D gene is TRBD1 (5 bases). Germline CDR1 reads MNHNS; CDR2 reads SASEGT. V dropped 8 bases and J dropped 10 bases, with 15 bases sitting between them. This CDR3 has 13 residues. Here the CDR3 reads CASWAGRESPLHF. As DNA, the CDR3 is TGTGCCAGCTGGGCAGGGAGAGAGTCACCCCTCCACTTT.